The clone carrying this TCR beta chain was seen many times. The data are from a study of T-cell reconstitution after alpha-beta-depleted transplantation in children. Using unique molecular identifiers, the investigators prepared the TCRbeta library. TCRdb analysed the PCR reads with MiXCR anew, one entry per CDR3 protein. This sample yields some 590,000 distinct CDR3 sequences, of which roughly a tenth are seen a single time; about 4.3% belongs to the top ten. CDR1 MNHEY and CDR2 SVGEGT come from the germline V gene. The V and J ends lost 5 bases and 2 bases respectively, with 16 bases between them. This CDR3 region has 15 residues.

Sequenced material: PBMCs from the stem cell graft donor, taken from the stem cell graft. The V and J genes are TRBV6-2 or TRBV6-3 and TRBJ2-7; either TRBD1 or TRBD2 may fit D (5 bases each). The TCR sequence derives from a human donor who donated a stem cell graft to a child with acute myeloid leukemia. As DNA, the CDR3 is TGTGCCAGCAGTACGCCGGGACGAACTACCTACGAGCAGTACTTC. It yields the protein CASSTPGRTTYEQYF.